This T cell receptor beta chain was profiled in a study of CXCR3-negative and CXCR3-positive naive CD8 T cells. The study's findings and limits: More hydrophobic TRB CDR3s were found in CXCR3-positive naive cells than in CXCR3-negative naive cells.

This CDR3 comprises 14 residues. In germline, CDR1 is SEHNR, CDR2 FQNEAQ (reference sequence). Concerning this clonotype: Antigen unknown.

Libraries were UMI-labeled 5' RACE TRB cDNA. Each CDR3 protein gets one entry in TCRdb, which reprocessed the 5' RACE reads and gives no DNA. Seen in this sample are around 60,000 distinct CDR3 sequences; the ten most common clones hold approximately 0.8%. This chain joins TRBV7-9 and TRBJ1-6; TCRdb designates TRBD1, a call that cannot be tested without DNA. Sequences were obtained from naive CXCR3+ CD8+ T cells from blood. Subset: CD45RO-CCR7+CD27+CD95- naive CD8+ T cells expressing CXCR3 (TNR3+). The TCR comes from a human donor in good health. Some clones in this sample may be carry-over from other donors' samples. CDR3 amino acids: CASSTTGGNSPLHF.